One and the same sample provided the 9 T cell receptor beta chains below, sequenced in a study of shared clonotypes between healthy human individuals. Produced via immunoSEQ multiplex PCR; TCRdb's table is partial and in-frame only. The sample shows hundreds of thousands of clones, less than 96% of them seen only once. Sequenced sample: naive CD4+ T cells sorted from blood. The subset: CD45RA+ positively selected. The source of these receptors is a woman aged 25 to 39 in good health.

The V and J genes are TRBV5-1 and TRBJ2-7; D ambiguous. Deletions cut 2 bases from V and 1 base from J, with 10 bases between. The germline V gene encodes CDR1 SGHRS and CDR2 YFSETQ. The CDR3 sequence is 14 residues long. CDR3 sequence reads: CASSFAGASYEQYF. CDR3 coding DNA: TGCGCCAGCAGCTTCGCAGGTGCGTCCTACGAGCAGTACTTC.

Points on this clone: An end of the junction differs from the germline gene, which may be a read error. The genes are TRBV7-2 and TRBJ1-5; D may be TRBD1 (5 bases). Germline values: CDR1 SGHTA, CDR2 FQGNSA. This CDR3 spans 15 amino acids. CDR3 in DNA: TGTGCCAGCAGCCTAGCCGGGGCCAACAATCAGCCCCAGCATTTT. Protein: CASSLAGANNQPQHF.

CDR3 in DNA: TGTGCCAGCAGATCAGGGTCCAGGGCCGGAAACACCATATATTTT. Its translation is CASRSGSRAGNTIYF. V gene TRBV7-7 combines with J gene TRBJ1-3, with D possibly matching TRBD1 (5 bases). Trimming cost V 6 bases and J 4 bases, with 16 bases left between them. CDR1 SSHAT and CDR2 FNYEAQ come from the germline V gene (reference sequence). The CDR3 consists of 15 residues. Based on the CDR3 plus reference TRBV7-7 and TRBJ1-3, the full variable domain is GAGVSQSPRYKVTKRGQDVTLRCDPISSHATLYWYQQALGQGPEFLTYFNYEAQPDKSGLPSDRFSAERPEGSISTLTIQRTEQRDSAMYRCASRSGSRAGNTIYFGEGSWLTVV.

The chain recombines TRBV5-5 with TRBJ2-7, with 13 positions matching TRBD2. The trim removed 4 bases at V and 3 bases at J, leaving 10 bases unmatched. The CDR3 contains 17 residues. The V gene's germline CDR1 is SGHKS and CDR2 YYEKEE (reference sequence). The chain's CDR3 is CASSLPTSGRTYYEQYF. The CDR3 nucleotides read TGTGCCAGCAGCCTACCGACTAGCGGGAGGACCTACTACGAGCAGTACTTC.

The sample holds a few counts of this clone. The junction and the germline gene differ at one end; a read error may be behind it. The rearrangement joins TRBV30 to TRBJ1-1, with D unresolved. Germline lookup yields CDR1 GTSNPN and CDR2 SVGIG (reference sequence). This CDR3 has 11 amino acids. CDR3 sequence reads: CARRHTAEAFF. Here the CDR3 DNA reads TGTGCCAGGAGACACACGGCTGAAGCTTTCTTT.

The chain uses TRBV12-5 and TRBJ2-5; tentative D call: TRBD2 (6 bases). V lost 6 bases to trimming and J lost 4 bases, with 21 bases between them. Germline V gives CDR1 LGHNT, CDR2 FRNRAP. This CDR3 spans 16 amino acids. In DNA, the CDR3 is TGTGCTAGTGGCCCTCCAAACAAACTAGCCCGAGAGACCCAGTACTTC. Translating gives CASGPPNKLARETQYF.

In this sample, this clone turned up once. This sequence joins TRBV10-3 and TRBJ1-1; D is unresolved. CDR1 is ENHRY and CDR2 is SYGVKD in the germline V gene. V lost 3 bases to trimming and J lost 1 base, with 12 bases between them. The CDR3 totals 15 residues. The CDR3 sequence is CAISDPGRKNTEAFF. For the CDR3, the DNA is TGTGCCATCAGTGACCCTGGCCGAAAGAACACTGAAGCTTTCTTT.

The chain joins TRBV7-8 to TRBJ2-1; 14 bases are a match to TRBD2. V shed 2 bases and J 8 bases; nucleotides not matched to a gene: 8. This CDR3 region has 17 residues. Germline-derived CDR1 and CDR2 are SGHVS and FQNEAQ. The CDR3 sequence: CASSLKTSGRAVDEQFF. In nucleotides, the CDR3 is TGTGCCAGCAGCTTAAAGACTAGCGGGAGGGCCGTCGATGAGCAGTTCTTC.

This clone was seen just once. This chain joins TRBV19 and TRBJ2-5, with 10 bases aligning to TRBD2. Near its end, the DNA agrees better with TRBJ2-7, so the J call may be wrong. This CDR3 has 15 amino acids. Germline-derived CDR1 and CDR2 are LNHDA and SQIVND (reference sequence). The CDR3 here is CASSAPGLAFYEQYF. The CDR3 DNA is TGTGCCAGTAGTGCACCGGGACTAGCGTTCTACGAGCAGTACTTC.